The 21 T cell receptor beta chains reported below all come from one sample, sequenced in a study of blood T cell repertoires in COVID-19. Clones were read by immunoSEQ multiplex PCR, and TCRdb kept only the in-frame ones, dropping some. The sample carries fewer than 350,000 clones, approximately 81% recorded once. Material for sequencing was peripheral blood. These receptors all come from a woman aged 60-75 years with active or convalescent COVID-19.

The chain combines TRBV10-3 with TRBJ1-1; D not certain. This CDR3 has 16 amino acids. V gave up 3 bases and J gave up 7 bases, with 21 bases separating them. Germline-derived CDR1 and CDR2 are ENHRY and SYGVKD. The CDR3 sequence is CAISDREEDVLYEAFF. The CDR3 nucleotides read TGTGCCATCAGTGACAGAGAAGAAGACGTACTATATGAAGCTTTCTTT.

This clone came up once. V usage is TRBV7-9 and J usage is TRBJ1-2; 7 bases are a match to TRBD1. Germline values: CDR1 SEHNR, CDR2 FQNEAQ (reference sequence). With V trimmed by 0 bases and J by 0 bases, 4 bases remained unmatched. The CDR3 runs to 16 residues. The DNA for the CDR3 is TGTGCCAGCAGCTTAGCTACACAGGGGACTAACTATGGCTACACCTTC. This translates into CASSLATQGTNYGYTF.

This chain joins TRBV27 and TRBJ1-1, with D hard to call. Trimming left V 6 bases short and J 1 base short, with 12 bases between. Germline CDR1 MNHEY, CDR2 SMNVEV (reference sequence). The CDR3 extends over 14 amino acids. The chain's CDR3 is CASSTHYSNTEAFF. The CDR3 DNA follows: TGTGCCAGCAGCACTCATTACTCGAACACTGAAGCTTTCTTT.

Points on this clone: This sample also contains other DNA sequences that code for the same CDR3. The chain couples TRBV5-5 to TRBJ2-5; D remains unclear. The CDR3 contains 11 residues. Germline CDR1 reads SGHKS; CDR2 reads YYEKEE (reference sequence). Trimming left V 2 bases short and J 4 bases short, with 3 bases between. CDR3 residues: CASSFGETQYF. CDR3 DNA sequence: TGTGCCAGCAGCTTCGGAGAGACCCAGTACTTC.

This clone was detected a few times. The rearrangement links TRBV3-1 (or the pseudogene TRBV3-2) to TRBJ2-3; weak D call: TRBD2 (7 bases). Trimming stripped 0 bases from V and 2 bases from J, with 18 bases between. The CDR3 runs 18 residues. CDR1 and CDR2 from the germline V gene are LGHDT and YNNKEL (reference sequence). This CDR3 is CASSQDLGGQEVTDTQYF. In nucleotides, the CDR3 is TGTGCCAGCAGCCAAGATTTGGGGGGGCAAGAGGTCACAGATACGCAGTATTTT.

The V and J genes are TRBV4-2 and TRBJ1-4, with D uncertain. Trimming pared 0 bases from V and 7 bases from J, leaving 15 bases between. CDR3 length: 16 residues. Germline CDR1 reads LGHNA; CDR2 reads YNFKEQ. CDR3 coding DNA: TGTGCCAGCAGCCAAGATAATGTAATGCAGATTGAAAAACTGTTTTTT. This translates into CASSQDNVMQIEKLFF.

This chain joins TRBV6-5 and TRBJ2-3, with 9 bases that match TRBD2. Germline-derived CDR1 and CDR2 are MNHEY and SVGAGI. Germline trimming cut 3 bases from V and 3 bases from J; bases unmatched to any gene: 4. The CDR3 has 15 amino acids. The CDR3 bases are TGTGCCAGCAGTTATACGAGCGGGAGGACAGATACGCAGTATTTT. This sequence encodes CASSYTSGRTDTQYF.

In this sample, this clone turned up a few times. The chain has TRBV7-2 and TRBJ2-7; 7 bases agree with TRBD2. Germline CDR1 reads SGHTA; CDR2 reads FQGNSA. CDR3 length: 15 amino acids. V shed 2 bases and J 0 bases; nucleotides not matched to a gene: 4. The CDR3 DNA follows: TGTGCCAGCAGCTTACTAGCGGTCAGCTCCTACGAGCAGTACTTC. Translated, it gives CASSLLAVSSYEQYF.

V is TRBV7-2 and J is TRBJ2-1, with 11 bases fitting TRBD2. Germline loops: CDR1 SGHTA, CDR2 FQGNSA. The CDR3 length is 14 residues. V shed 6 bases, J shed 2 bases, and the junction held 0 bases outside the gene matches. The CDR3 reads CASSSGGAYNEQFF. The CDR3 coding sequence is TGTGCCAGCAGTAGCGGGGGGGCCTACAATGAGCAGTTCTTC.

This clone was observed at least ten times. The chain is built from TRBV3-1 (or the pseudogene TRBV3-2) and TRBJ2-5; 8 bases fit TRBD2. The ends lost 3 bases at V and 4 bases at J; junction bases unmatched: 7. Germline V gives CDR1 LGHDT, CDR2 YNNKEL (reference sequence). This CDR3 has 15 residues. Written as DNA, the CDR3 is TGTGCCAGCAGCCACAGCGGGGGTCGCGGAGAGACCCAGTACTTC. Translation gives CASSHSGGRGETQYF.

CDR3 sequence reads: CASRLKGGSEAFF. The CDR3 region has the DNA TGTGCCAGCCGATTAAAGGGAGGTAGTGAAGCTTTCTTT. This chain joins TRBV5-8 and TRBJ1-1; D is uncertain. The germline V gene encodes CDR1 SGHTS and CDR2 YDEGEE. The CDR3 has 13 residues. Trimming pared 7 bases from V and 7 bases from J, leaving 17 bases between. Based on the CDR3 plus reference TRBV5-8 and TRBJ1-1, the full variable domain is EAGVTQSPTHLIKTRGQQATLRCSPISGHTSVYWYQQALGLGLQFLLWYDEGEERNRGNFPPRFSGRQFPNYSSELNVNALELEDSALYLCASRLKGGSEAFFGQGTRLTVV.

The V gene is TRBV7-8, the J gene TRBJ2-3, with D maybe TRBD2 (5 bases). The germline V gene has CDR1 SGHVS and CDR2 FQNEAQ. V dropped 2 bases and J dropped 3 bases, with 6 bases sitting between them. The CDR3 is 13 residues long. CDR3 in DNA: TGTGCCAGCAGCTTACGGGAAACAGATACGCAGTATTTT. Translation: CASSLRETDTQYF.

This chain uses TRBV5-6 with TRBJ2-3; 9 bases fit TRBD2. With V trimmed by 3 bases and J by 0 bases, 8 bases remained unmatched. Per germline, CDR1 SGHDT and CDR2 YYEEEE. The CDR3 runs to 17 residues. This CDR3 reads CASSSTPSGASTDTQYF. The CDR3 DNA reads TGTGCCAGCAGCTCCACGCCTAGCGGGGCTAGCACAGATACGCAGTATTTT.

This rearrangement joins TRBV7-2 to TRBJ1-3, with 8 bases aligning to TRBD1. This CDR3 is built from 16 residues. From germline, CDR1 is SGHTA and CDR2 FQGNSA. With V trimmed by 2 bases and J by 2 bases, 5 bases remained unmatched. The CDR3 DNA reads TGTGCCAGCAGCTTAATGGGACAGGCCGCTGGAAACACCATATATTTT. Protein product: CASSLMGQAAGNTIYF.

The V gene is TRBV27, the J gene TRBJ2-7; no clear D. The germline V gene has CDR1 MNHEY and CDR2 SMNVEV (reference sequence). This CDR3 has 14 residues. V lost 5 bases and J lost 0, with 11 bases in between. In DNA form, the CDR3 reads TGTGCCAGCAGTGCCACCTCGAGCTCCTACGAGCAGTACTTC. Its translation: CASSATSSSYEQYF.

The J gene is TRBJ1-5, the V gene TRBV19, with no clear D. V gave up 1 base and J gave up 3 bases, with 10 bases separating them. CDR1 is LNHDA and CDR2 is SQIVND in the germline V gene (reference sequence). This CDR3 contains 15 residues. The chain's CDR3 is CASSIVGSNNQPQHF. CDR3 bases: TGTGCCAGTAGTATAGTCGGGTCCAACAATCAGCCCCAGCATTTT.

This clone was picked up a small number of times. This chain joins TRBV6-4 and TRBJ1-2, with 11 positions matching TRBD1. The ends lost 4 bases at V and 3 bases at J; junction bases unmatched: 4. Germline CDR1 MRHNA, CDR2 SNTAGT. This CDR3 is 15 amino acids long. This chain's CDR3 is CASSVRTGGDYGYTF. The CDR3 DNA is TGTGCCAGCAGTGTCAGGACAGGGGGCGACTATGGCTACACCTTC.

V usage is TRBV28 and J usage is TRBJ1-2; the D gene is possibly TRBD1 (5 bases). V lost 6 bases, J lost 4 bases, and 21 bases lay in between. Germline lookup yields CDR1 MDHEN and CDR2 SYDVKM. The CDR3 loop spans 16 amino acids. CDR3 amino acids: CASSLLGGGDGYGYTF. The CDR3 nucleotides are TGTGCCAGCAGCCTACTTGGGGGGGGTGACGGCTATGGCTACACCTTC.

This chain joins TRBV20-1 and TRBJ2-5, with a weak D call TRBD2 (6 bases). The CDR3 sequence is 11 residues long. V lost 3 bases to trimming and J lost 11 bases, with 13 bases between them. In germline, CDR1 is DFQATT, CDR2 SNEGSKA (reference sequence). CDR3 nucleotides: TGCAGTGCTAGGCTAGCGAGAGGGCAGTACTTC. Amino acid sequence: CSARLARGQYF.

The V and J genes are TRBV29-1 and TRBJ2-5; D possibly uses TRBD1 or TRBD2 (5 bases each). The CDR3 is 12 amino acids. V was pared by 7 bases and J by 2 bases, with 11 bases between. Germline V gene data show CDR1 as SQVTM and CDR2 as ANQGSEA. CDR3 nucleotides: TGCAGCGGGGGACCGCAGCAAGAGACCCAGTACTTC. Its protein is CSGGPQQETQYF.

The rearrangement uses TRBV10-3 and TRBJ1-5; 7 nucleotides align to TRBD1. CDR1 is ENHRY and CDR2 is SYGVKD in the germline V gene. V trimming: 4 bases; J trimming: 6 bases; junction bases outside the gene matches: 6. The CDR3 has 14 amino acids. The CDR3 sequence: CAISGDSGGQPQHF. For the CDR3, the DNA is TGTGCCATCAGTGGGGACAGTGGAGGTCAGCCCCAGCATTTT.